This T cell receptor (beta chain) was documented in a study of cytomegalovirus exposure and HLA in healthy donors. Germline loops: CDR1 SGHDN, CDR2 FVKESK. The CDR3 is 16 residues long. Trimming took 1 base from V and 5 from J; bases not matched to a gene: 4. Study-level findings and limits: A later analysis appeared to link common viral pathogens to several of the most significant clusters. The CMV antigen specificity of a few CMV-associated chains was confirmed through in vitro analysis. The authors later found most CMV-associated TCR beta chains appeared HLA-restricted.

With regard to this clone: The antigen remains undetermined.

Vbeta (60) and Jbeta (13) primers were used in the PCR. Clones were sequenced by immunoSEQ multiplex PCR, and TCRdb holds only the in-frame ones, with some missing. The sample records around 92,000 clones, about four fifths being singletons. Sample: PBMCs. This sequence joins TRBV14 and TRBJ2-5; 13 nucleotides align to TRBD2. This sequence originates from a woman aged 70-85 years in good health and CMV-seropositive. The CDR3 protein is CASSQGLAGGGETQYF. The DNA of the CDR3 is TGTGCCAGCAGCCAAGGACTAGCGGGAGGAGGGGAGACCCAGTACTTC.